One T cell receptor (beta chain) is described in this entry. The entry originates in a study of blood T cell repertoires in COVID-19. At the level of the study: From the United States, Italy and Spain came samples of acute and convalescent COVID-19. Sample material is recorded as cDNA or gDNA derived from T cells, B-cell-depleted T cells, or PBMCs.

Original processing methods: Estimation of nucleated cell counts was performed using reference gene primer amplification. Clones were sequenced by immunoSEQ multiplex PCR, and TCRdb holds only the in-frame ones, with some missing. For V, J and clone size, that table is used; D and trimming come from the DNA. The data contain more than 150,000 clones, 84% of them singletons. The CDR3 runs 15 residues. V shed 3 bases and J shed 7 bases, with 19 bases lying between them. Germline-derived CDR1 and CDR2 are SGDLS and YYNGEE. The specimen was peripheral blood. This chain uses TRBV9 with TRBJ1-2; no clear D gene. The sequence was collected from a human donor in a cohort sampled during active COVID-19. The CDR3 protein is CASSEAVGWATGYTF. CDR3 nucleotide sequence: TGTGCCAGCAGCGAAGCGGTGGGGTGGGCTACTGGCTACACCTTC.